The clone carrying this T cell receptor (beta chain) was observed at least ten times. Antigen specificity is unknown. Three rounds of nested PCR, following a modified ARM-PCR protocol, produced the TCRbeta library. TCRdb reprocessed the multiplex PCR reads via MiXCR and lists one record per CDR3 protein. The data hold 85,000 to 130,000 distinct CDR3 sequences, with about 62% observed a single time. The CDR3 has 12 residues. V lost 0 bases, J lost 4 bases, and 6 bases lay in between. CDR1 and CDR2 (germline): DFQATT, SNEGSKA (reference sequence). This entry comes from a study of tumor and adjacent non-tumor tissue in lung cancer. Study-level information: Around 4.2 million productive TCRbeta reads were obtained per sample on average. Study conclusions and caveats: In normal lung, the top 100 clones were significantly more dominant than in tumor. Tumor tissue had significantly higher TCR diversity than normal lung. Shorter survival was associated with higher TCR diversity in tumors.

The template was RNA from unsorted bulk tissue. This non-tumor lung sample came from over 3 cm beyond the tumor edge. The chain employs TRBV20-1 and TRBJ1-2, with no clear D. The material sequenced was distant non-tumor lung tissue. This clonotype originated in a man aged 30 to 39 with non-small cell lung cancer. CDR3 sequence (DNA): TGCAGTGCTAGAGATGGGAGCTATGGCTACACCTTC. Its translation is CSARDGSYGYTF.